This T cell receptor beta chain was found in a study of blood T cell repertoires in COVID-19. Only in-frame clones appear in the TCRdb table, and some are missing; sequencing was by immunoSEQ multiplex PCR. The sample records roughly 120,000 clones, around 84% being singletons. There are 15 residues in the CDR3. CDR1 is SEHNR and CDR2 is FQNEAQ in the germline V gene (reference sequence). V lost 5 bases to trimming and J lost 5 bases, with 15 bases between them. Sequencing was performed on peripheral blood. The chain employs TRBV7-9 and TRBJ2-2; tentative D call: TRBD2 (5 bases). This receptor was obtained from a woman in her 40s with acute or convalescent COVID-19. CDR3 residues: CASSLSGGFTGELFF. Written as DNA, the CDR3 is TGTGCCAGCAGCCTAAGCGGAGGTTTTACCGGGGAGCTGTTTTTT.